A single sample gave rise to the 21 T cell receptor beta chains below, sequenced in a study of tumor-infiltrating lymphocytes in localized non-small cell lung cancer. Data came from immunoSEQ multiplex PCR; TCRdb stores just in-frame clones and leaves some out. The sample contains approximately 15,000 clones, 55% to 75% of which appear only once. The specimen sequenced was lung tumor tissue. The receptors derive from a human donor with non-small cell lung cancer.

The chain carries TRBV25-1 and TRBJ1-2; D gene uncertain. The CDR3 sequence is 11 residues long. From germline, CDR1 is MGHDK and CDR2 SYGVNS. The germline V and J ends were trimmed by 1 base and 4 bases, with 1 base remaining between them. CDR3 nucleotides: TGTGCCAGCAGTGAATCCTATGGCTACACCTTC. Translation: CASSESYGYTF.

The chain employs TRBV5-5 and TRBJ1-1, with unresolved D. Germline CDR1 SGHKS, CDR2 YYEKEE (reference sequence). The CDR3 has 14 amino acids. Trimming removed 3 bases at V and 2 bases at J, with 11 bases between. The CDR3 is CASSSLPRNTEAFF. The CDR3 DNA is TGTGCCAGCAGCTCCCTACCGAGAAACACTGAAGCTTTCTTT. The full variable domain, its missing parts supplied by reference TRBV5-5 and TRBJ1-1, is DAGVTQSPTHLIKTRGQQVTLRCSPISGHKSVSWYQQVLGQGPQFIFQYYEKEERGRGNFPDRFSARQFPNYSSELNVNALLLGDSALYLCASSSLPRNTEAFFGQGTRLTVV.

This rearrangement joins TRBV28 to TRBJ1-5, with D perhaps TRBD1 (6 bases). The ends were cut back, 3 bases at V and 5 bases at J, with 11 bases in the middle. This CDR3 comprises 14 residues. Germline values: CDR1 MDHEN, CDR2 SYDVKM. As DNA, the CDR3 is TGTGCCAGCAGTTTTCTAGGGGGGGATCAGCCCCAGCATTTT. This sequence encodes CASSFLGGDQPQHF.

The rearrangement uses TRBV2 and TRBJ2-5, with 7 bases lining up with TRBD2. The germline CDR1 and CDR2 sequences are SNHLY and FYNNEI. The CDR3 has 14 residues. With V trimmed by 6 bases and J by 2 bases, 6 bases remained unmatched. The CDR3 coding sequence is TGTGCCAGCAGCTCTGAGCGGGGTCAAGAGACCCAGTACTTC. This sequence encodes CASSSERGQETQYF.

This clone was observed once. V gene TRBV30 combines with J gene TRBJ2-7, with 7 nucleotides matching TRBD2. J was trimmed by 0 bases and V by 3 bases; bases with no gene match: 14. The CDR3 runs to 17 residues. Germline V gene sequence: CDR1 GTSNPN, CDR2 SVGIG (reference sequence). CDR3: CAWSDYSGRRSSYEQYF. As DNA, the CDR3 is TGTGCCTGGAGCGATTATAGCGGGCGCAGGAGCTCCTACGAGCAGTACTTC.

The V and J genes are TRBV10-3 and TRBJ2-3; 11 bases are shared with TRBD2. Trimming removed 5 bases from V and 4 bases from J; junction bases left unmatched: 8. CDR3 size: 16 residues. The germline gives CDR1 ENHRY, CDR2 SYGVKD. In nucleotides, the CDR3 is TGTGCCATCAGTAGATCTAGCGGGGGGCCATCAGATACGCAGTATTTT. Protein: CAISRSSGGPSDTQYF.

This clone was detected a few times. The chain uses TRBV29-1 and TRBJ2-1; a possible D gene is TRBD1 (5 bases). V dropped 6 bases and J dropped 2 bases, with 17 bases sitting between them. CDR3 length: 15 residues. Germline V gives CDR1 SQVTM, CDR2 ANQGSEA. CDR3 sequence: CSVDIQGRAYNEQFF. CDR3 in DNA: TGCAGCGTGGATATCCAGGGAAGGGCCTACAATGAGCAGTTCTTC.

This sequence joins TRBV10-3 and TRBJ2-1; D is possibly TRBD1 or TRBD2 (6 bases each). V was cut by 2 bases and J by 2 bases, with 13 bases left in between. Germline V CDR1 and CDR2: ENHRY, SYGVKD. The CDR3 totals 16 residues. This chain's CDR3 is CAISERGAPTYNEQFF. The CDR3 DNA reads as TGTGCCATCAGTGAGAGGGGGGCCCCCACCTACAATGAGCAGTTCTTC.

The chain joins TRBV9 to TRBJ2-7, with D perhaps being TRBD1 or TRBD2 (5 bases each). Trimming stripped 3 bases from V and 3 bases from J, with 16 bases between. Germline CDR1 is SGDLS and CDR2 is YYNGEE. This CDR3 has 15 residues. CDR3: CASSERGVSGYEQYF. The CDR3 coding sequence is TGTGCCAGCAGCGAGAGGGGCGTTTCGGGCTACGAGCAGTACTTC.

This clone was recorded a few times. The chain joins TRBV27 to TRBJ2-2; D not certain. The CDR3 runs to 12 residues. The V and J ends lost 6 bases and 7 bases respectively, with 9 bases between them. Germline V gene lookup returns CDR1 MNHEY and CDR2 SMNVEV (reference sequence). DNA for the CDR3: TGTGCCAGCAGCTATCAGGACGGGGAGCTGTTTTTT. Encoded protein: CASSYQDGELFF.

This clone was seen more than once but under ten times. The chain uses TRBV10-3 and TRBJ2-1; the match to TRBD2 covers 9 bases. Germline trimming cut 3 bases from V and 6 bases from J; bases unmatched to any gene: 6. The CDR3 is made up of 15 amino acids. Germline loops: CDR1 ENHRY, CDR2 SYGVKD. The CDR3 is CAISDRAGGGNEQFF. The DNA of the CDR3 is TGTGCCATCAGTGATCGAGCGGGAGGCGGCAATGAGCAGTTCTTC.

This clone was seen just once. The rearrangement links TRBV5-1 to TRBJ1-2, with D possibly TRBD1 on 6 matching bases. The CDR3 is 13 residues long. The V gene lost 7 bases and the J gene lost 4 bases, with 14 bases spanning the gap. Germline V gene data show CDR1 as SGHRS and CDR2 as YFSETQ. The CDR3 loop is CASYRDMGYGYTF. CDR3 coding DNA: TGCGCCAGCTATCGGGACATGGGCTATGGCTACACCTTC.

This clone was seen only a few times. The genes are TRBV11-2 and TRBJ1-2; a weak D match, TRBD1 (6 bases). Trimming stripped 5 bases from V and 7 bases from J, with 14 bases between. There are 13 residues in the CDR3. CDR1 and CDR2 (germline): SGHAT, FQNNGV. The CDR3 is CASSPGQFLGYTF. CDR3 sequence (DNA): TGTGCCAGCAGCCCCGGACAGTTTCTTGGCTACACCTTC.

This chain links TRBV7-9 with TRBJ1-5; the D is unclear. From germline, CDR1 is SEHNR and CDR2 FQNEAQ (reference sequence). V lost 7 bases to trimming and J lost 3 bases, with 10 bases between them. The CDR3 has 13 amino acids. The CDR3: CASTPDHNQPQHF. In nucleotides, the CDR3 is TGTGCCAGCACCCCGGACCACAATCAGCCCCAGCATTTT.

The genes are TRBV28 and TRBJ1-2, with D uncertain. V was pared by 3 bases and J by 0 bases, with 8 bases between. This CDR3 comprises 14 residues. CDR1 is MDHEN and CDR2 is SYDVKM in the germline V gene. This CDR3 is CASSFSEPNYGYTF. The CDR3 coding sequence is TGTGCCAGCAGTTTCAGCGAACCTAACTATGGCTACACCTTC.

This rearrangement joins TRBV7-6 to TRBJ1-3; the D is unclear. Germline CDR1 reads SGHVS; CDR2 reads FNYEAQ. With 1 base removed from V and 14 bases from J, the gap between germline ends came to 12 bases. The CDR3 consists of 12 residues. Here the CDR3 reads CASSLEGRSVYF. CDR3 nucleotide sequence: TGTGCCAGCAGCTTAGAGGGCAGGAGTGTATATTTT.

V is TRBV7-8 and J is TRBJ1-5; TRBD1 might be the D (5 bases). Trimming stripped 2 bases from V and 2 bases from J, with 7 bases between. This CDR3 has 14 residues. CDR1 is SGHVS and CDR2 is FQNEAQ in the germline V gene. CDR3 nucleotides: TGTGCCAGCAGCTTACAGGGAGGCAATCAGCCCCAGCATTTT. Translated, it gives CASSLQGGNQPQHF.

The chain's CDR3 is CASSRDFTGYEQYF. The CDR3, as DNA: TGTGCCAGCAGCAGGGACTTCACGGGCTACGAGCAGTACTTC. The chain employs TRBV11-3 and TRBJ2-7; TRBD2 might be the D (6 bases). V shed 5 bases and J shed 3 bases, with 14 bases lying between them. Germline V gene data show CDR1 as SGHNT and CDR2 as YENEEA. This CDR3 has 14 residues.

This clone occurred a few times. This chain connects TRBV10-3 to TRBJ1-6; D is unclear. CDR3 length: 14 residues. Trimming pared 3 bases from V and 8 bases from J, leaving 11 bases between. Germline lookup yields CDR1 ENHRY and CDR2 SYGVKD. The CDR3 sequence: CAISERTSDSPLHF. The CDR3 nucleotides read TGTGCCATCAGTGAAAGAACGAGTGATTCACCCCTCCACTTT.

This clone has a single count. The CDR3 DNA sequence: TGCGCCAGCAGCCAAGAGTGGCGAGTTCGGGGCATTAGCTCCTACAATGAGCAGTTCTTC. Its protein product is CASSQEWRVRGISSYNEQFF. The chain employs TRBV4-3 and TRBJ2-1, with D possibly called TRBD1 or TRBD2 (5 bases each). The length of the CDR3 is 20 residues. The germline V and J ends were trimmed by 0 bases and 0 bases, with 21 bases remaining between them. In germline, CDR1 is LGHNA, CDR2 YSLEER.

By proportion, this clone is medium-sized (0.01 to 0.1%). The chain combines TRBV9 with TRBJ1-5, with D possibly being TRBD1 (6 bases). Between the trimmed V and J ends, which lost 0 bases and 3 bases, there was a span of 7 bases. CDR3 length equals 14 residues. CDR1 is SGDLS, CDR2 YYNGEE, per germline. The CDR3 is CASSVGQVNQPQHF. CDR3 DNA: TGTGCCAGCAGCGTAGGACAGGTCAATCAGCCCCAGCATTTT.